This paragraph reports one T cell receptor (beta chain). This clonotype was found many times. Its specific antigen is unknown. Base qualities are not at hand, and no much larger clone is one base apart. This record comes from a study of T cells in Graves' hyperthyroidism and ophthalmopathy (dated by TCRdb to about 2019). Regarding the study in general: Peripheral blood was collected at initial diagnosis, before any treatment. TCR V-J signatures able to tell the groups apart were searched for in a discovery cohort of some 100 patients, of whom roughly 42 had Graves' ophthalmopathy and roughly 59 had stable Graves' hyperthyroidism. Prospective prediction of ophthalmopathy was tested in an independent validation cohort of fewer than 20 hyperthyroidism patients and approximately 17 patients who later progressed to ophthalmopathy. The roughly 99 discovery patients were divided at random into training and test sets in a 7:3 ratio. Thyroid tissue and blood T-cell repertoires from about 6 Graves' hyperthyroidism patients were also compared in the study. After sampling, hyperthyroidism patients received methimazole starting at 30 mg daily, and ophthalmopathy patients received high-dose intravenous methylprednisolone. The paper reports TCR Vbeta CDR3 sequencing of 130 to 150 peripheral blood samples: some 41 ophthalmopathy, about 75 hyperthyroidism and around 17 progressor patients. Broader findings and caveats from the paper: A model built on a 13 V-J signature distinguished ophthalmopathy from stable hyperthyroidism, reaching roughly 88% sensitivity and about 81% specificity in cross-validation and 80%/75% in testing. No statistical method was used to fix the sample size in advance, and group allocation was not hidden from the investigators. Most expanded thyroid clonotypes (frequency above 0.001) were also detected in blood, suggesting blood repertoires may reflect thyroid immune responses. During validation, the model predicted progression to ophthalmopathy a median of approximately 7 months ahead of onset, with more than 55% sensitivity and around 72% specificity.

Stable Graves' hyperthyroidism was defined as no progression to ophthalmopathy during 18 months of follow-up. The hyperthyroidism patients were between 18 and 65 years old and newly diagnosed, with a disease duration of less than 2 months. The study excluded patients with uncontrolled infections, other autoimmune diseases, pregnancy or lactation. Diagnoses were established on the basis of clinical symptoms, serum thyroxine and TRAb, thyroid ultrasound, and orbital computed tomography. PBMCs were isolated from 7.5 to 10 ml of fresh peripheral blood by Ficoll-Paque density gradient centrifugation. Total RNA was extracted using Trizol reagent, and RNA quality was assessed on an Agilent 2100 Bioanalyzer. The TCR beta CDR3 regions were amplified from the RNA transcripts. The TCR CDR3 was subjected to a first round of RT-PCR using the HTBI primer set and the Qiagen OneStep RT-PCR kit. The libraries were constructed in a second round of multiplex PCR and then size-selected and purified. Paired-end sequencing of the libraries was performed with 100 bp reads on an Illumina HiSeq2000. On the study's bioinformatics: SOAPnuke was used to process the raw data, throwing out any read that contained adapters or uncalled bases, had a mean Phred below 15, or lacked an exact constant-primer or identifier match. COPE v1.2.5 was used to merge high-quality paired reads, and clonotypes were defined as unique nucleotide sequences. MiTCR v1.1 was used to align the clonotypes against IMGT TRBV, TRBD and TRBJ reference segments. Analysis was restricted to V-J combinations with a frequency above 0.0001, which covered 99.2% of repertoires. A TCS score was defined as the ratio between F50 (clonal expansion) and ExV (chaos), using BLOSUM62-based TCRdist between CDR3 peptides within each V-J. Welch's t-statistics and random forest reduced 450 to 600 V-J features to roughly 13, which were used in a naive Bayes classifier (R e1071). In-frame beta chains were kept once TCRdb had trimmed the public reads at Q25 with fastp and called clones with MiXCR. Each entry merges the rows of one CDR3 protein and shows their most common DNA and genes. The V and J calls, along with clone size, are taken from TCRdb and not from the paper's own processing. Here the sample has 500,000 to 650,000 distinct CDR3 sequences; 14% occur a single time. The ten biggest clones cover over 11% of the sample.

The junction carries 11 bases between V and J, which are trimmed by 5 bases and 4 bases respectively. Its CDR3 holds 13 amino acids, cysteine through phenylalanine. The only DNA kept is the CDR3, 39 bases in frame from the first base. CDR1 and CDR2, looked up from the germline V gene, are SGHAT and FQNNGV. The chain couples TRBV11-2 to TRBJ2-5, with the D gene not confidently named. Input material: blood. This TCR derives from a woman in her 40s with Graves' hyperthyroidism. The DNA reads as follows: TGTGCCAGCAGCCTAGGTCGGTCAGAGACCCAGTACTTC. Its protein product is CASSLGRSETQYF.